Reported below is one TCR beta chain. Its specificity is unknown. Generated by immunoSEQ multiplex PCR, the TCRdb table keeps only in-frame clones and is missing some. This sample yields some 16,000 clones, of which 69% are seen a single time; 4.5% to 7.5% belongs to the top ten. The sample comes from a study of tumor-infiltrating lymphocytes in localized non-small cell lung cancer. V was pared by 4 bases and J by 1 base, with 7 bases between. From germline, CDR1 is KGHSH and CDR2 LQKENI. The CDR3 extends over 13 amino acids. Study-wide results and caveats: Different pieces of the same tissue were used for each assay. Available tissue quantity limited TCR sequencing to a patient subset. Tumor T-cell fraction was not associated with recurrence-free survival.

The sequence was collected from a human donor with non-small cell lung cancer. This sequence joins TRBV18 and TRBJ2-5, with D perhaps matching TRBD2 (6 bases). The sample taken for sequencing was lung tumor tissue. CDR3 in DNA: TGTGCCAGCTCACTAGCGGCCCAAGAGACCCAGTACTTC. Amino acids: CASSLAAQETQYF.